The 11 T cell receptor beta chains in this list originate from one sample, sequenced in a study of blood T cell repertoires in COVID-19. The data were produced by immunoSEQ multiplex PCR, yet TCRdb's version contains in-frame clones alone and is incomplete. Of about 40,000 clones listed, roughly 80% are singletons. The source material was peripheral blood. All receptors come from a human donor with acute or convalescent COVID-19. The donor label of this sample is uncertain.

The J gene is TRBJ1-5, the V gene TRBV10-2; TRBD1 matches 8 bases. V was pared by 0 bases and J by 5 bases, with 3 bases of the junction left unmatched. Germline lookup yields CDR1 WSHSY and CDR2 SAAADI. This CDR3 spans 15 amino acids. The CDR3 coding sequence is TGCGCCAGCAGTGAGTCGACAGGGGAGGATCAGCCCCAGCATTTT. This encodes CASSESTGEDQPQHF.

As DNA, the CDR3 is TGTGCCTGGACAGGGTGGGCAGATACGCAGTATTTT. This sequence encodes CAWTGWADTQYF. The rearrangement links TRBV30 to TRBJ2-3, with a weak D call TRBD1 (5 bases). In germline, CDR1 is GTSNPN, CDR2 SVGIG (reference sequence). Trimming left V 4 bases short and J 4 bases short, with 9 bases between. The CDR3 covers 12 residues.

This clone was picked up one time. This sequence joins TRBV19 and TRBJ1-1, with D unclear. Germline-derived CDR1 and CDR2 are LNHDA and SQIVND (reference sequence). The CDR3 loop spans 11 amino acids. The ends were cut back, 6 bases at V and 8 bases at J, with 10 bases in the middle. The CDR3: CASSLNKEAFF. CDR3 nucleotides: TGTGCCAGTAGCCTTAACAAGGAAGCTTTCTTT.

In its sample, this clone was seen once. The CDR3 here is CASSLTSSGTLSYEQYF. As DNA, the CDR3 is TGTGCCAGTAGTCTAACTTCTAGCGGGACCCTCTCCTACGAGCAGTACTTC. The chain couples TRBV19 to TRBJ2-7, with 9 nucleotides matching TRBD2. Trimming took 5 bases from V and 0 from J; bases not matched to a gene: 11. The CDR3 covers 17 residues. Germline V gives CDR1 LNHDA, CDR2 SQIVND (reference sequence).

The chain combines TRBV28 with TRBJ1-5; no reliable D call. Per the germline V gene, CDR1 is MDHEN and CDR2 is SYDVKM. The CDR3 has 18 amino acids. Between the trimmed V and J ends, which lost 4 bases and 0 bases, there was a span of 19 bases. The CDR3 DNA follows: TGTGCCAGCAGTTCCCTCCCACGGGGAGGCCCTAGCAATCAGCCCCAGCATTTT. As protein: CASSSLPRGGPSNQPQHF.

V is TRBV10-3 and J is TRBJ2-2; D is unclear. Trimming shortened V by 4 bases and J by 6 bases, and 12 bases separated the two germline ends. This CDR3 has 14 residues. The germline gives CDR1 ENHRY, CDR2 SYGVKD. The CDR3 region has the DNA TGTGCCATCAGTGCGTTGGCCTCGCCCGGGGAGCTGTTTTTT. This gives the protein CAISALASPGELFF.

The chain carries TRBV7-3 and TRBJ2-1; TRBD2 agrees at 8 bases. The CDR3 consists of 16 residues. In germline, CDR1 is SGHTA, CDR2 FQGTGA. J gave up 7 bases and V 2 bases, and 10 bases lay outside the gene matches. This CDR3 reads CASSLSAGVQGNEQFF. The CDR3 region has the DNA TGTGCCAGCAGCTTATCAGCGGGAGTTCAAGGGAATGAGCAGTTCTTC.

This sequence joins TRBV7-6 and TRBJ2-1; D gene unclear. Trimming left V 1 base short and J 5 bases short, with 6 bases between. This CDR3 is 13 amino acids long. Germline values: CDR1 SGHVS, CDR2 FNYEAQ. Here the CDR3 reads CASSLGHDNEQFF. The CDR3 DNA reads TGTGCCAGCAGCTTAGGACACGACAATGAGCAGTTCTTC.

J is TRBJ2-7 and V is TRBV6-2 or TRBV6-3; D possibly corresponds to TRBD1 (5 bases). Germline V CDR1 and CDR2: MNHEY, SVGEGT. The CDR3 length is 15 residues. The germline V and J ends were trimmed by 0 bases and 3 bases, with 12 bases remaining between them. The CDR3 DNA sequence: TGTGCCAGCAGTTACTCTTCAGGGAATCTCTACGAGCAGTACTTC. This sequence encodes CASSYSSGNLYEQYF.

V gene TRBV7-8 combines with J gene TRBJ2-5, with 8 bases fitting TRBD2. Germline CDR1 reads SGHVS; CDR2 reads FQNEAQ. The ends lost 2 bases at V and 0 bases at J; junction bases unmatched: 14. This CDR3 region has 19 residues. CDR3 in amino acids: CASSLNPGGPILYQETQYF. In DNA, the CDR3 is TGTGCCAGCAGCTTAAATCCGGGAGGGCCAATATTGTACCAAGAGACCCAGTACTTC.

DNA of the CDR3: TGCAGCGTTGTTTCGGGTCTGAATGAGCAGTTCTTC. Protein: CSVVSGLNEQFF. The chain joins TRBV29-1 to TRBJ2-1, with D uncertain. Trimming left V 4 bases short and J 7 bases short, with 11 bases between. The germline CDR1 and CDR2 sequences are SQVTM and ANQGSEA. The CDR3 is 12 amino acids.